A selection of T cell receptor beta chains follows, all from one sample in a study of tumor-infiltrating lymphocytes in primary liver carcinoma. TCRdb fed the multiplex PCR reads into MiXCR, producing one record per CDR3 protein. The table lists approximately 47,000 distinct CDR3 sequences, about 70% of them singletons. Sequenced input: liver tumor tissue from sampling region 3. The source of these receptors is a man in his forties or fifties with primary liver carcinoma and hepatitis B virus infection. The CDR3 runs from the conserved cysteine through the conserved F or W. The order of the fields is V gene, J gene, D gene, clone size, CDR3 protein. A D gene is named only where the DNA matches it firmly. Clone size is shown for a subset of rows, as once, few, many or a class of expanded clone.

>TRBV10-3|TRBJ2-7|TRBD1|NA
CVISSRAQGDEQYF
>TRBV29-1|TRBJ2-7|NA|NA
CSARRTVHNEQYF
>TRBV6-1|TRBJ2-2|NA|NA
CASPRDQNTGELVF
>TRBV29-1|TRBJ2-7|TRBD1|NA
CSTHLDPSGGDEQYF
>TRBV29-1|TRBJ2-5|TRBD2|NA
CSVWAAGVGRETQYF
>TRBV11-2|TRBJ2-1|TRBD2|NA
CASSSRHSGRINEQFF
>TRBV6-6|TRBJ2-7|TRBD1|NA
CPSSYRRDSFYEQYF
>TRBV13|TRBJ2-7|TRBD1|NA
CGSSLGQGQNF
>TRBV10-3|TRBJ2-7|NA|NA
CAISGKEGSSYEQYF
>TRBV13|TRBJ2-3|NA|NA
CASRLGQKYGGTQYF
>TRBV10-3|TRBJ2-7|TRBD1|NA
CANSSWTGIYEQYF
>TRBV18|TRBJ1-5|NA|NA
CASSPADSYQPQHF
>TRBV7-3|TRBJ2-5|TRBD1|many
CASSSKGAPYETQYF
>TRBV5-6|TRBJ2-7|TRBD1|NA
CASTRTGQSYEHYF
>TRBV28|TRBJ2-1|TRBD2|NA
CTSSGESSGRGGYNEQFF
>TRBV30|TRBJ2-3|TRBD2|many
CAWQRLAGGPVDTDTQYF
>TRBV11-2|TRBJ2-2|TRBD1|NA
CASGFDRDRVGTGELFF
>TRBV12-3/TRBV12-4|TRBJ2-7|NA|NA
CAISFQEAVQYF
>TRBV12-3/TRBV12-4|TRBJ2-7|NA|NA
CSSSVLRGALEEQYF
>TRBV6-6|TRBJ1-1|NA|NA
CASSYSIATTEVFF
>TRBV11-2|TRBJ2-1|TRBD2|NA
CANSLNIRLAMGEQFF